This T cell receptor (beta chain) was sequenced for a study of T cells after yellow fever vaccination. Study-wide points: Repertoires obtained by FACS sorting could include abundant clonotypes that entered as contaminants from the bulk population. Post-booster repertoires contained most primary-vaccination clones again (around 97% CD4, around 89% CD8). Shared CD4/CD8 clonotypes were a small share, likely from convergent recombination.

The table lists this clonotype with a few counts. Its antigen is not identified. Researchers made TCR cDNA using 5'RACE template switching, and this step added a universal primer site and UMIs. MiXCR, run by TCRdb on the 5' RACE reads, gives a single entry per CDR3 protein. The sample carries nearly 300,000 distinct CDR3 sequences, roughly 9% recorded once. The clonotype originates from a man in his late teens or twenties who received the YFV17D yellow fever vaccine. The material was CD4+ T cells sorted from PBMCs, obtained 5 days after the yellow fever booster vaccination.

The CDR3 DNA is TGCGCCAGCACCCCGGCAGTTTCTGCCGGCTACACCTTC. This encodes CASTPAVSAGYTF. The rearrangement links TRBV5-1 to TRBJ1-2; unclear D gene. V gave up 6 bases and J gave up 8 bases, with 17 bases separating them. CDR3 length: 13 amino acids. Germline V gene data show CDR1 as SGHRS and CDR2 as YFSETQ.